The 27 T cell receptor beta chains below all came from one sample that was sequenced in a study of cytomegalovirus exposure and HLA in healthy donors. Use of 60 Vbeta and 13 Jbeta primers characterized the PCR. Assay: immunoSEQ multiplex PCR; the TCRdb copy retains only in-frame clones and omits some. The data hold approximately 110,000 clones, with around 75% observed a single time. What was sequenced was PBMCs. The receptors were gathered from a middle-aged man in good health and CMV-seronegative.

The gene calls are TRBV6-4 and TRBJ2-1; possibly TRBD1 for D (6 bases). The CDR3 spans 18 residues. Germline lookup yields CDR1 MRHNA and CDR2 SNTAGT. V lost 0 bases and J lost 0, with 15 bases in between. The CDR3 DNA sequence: TGTGCCAGCAGTGACTCGCCCCGTACGGGACACTCCTACAATGAGCAGTTCTTC. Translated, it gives CASSDSPRTGHSYNEQFF.

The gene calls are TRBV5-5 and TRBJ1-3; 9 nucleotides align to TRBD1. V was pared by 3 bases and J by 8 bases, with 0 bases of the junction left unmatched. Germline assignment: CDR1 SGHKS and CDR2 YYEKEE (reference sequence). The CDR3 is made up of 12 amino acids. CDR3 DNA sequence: TGTGCCAGCAGCTGGACAGGGGACACCATATATTTT. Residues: CASSWTGDTIYF.

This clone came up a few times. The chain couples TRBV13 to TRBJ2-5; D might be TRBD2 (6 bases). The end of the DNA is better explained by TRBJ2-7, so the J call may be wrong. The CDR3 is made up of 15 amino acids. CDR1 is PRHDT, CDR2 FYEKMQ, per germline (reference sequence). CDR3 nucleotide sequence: TGTGCCAGCACCCCGGGGGTCCGGCGAACCTACGAGCAGTACTTC. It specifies CASTPGVRRTYEQYF.

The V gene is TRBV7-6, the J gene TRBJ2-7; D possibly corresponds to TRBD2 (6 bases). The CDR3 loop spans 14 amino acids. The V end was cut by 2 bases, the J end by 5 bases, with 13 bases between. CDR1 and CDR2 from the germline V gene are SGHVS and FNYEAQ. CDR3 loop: CASSLLRGPDEQYF. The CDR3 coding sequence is TGTGCCAGCAGCTTACTGCGGGGTCCCGACGAGCAGTACTTC.

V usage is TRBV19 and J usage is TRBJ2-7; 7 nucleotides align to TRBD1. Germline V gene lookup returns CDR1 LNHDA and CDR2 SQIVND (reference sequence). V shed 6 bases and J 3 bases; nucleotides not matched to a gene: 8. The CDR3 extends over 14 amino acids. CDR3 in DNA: TGTGCCAGTAGGCAGACAGGGATGAACTACGAGCAGTACTTC. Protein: CASRQTGMNYEQYF.

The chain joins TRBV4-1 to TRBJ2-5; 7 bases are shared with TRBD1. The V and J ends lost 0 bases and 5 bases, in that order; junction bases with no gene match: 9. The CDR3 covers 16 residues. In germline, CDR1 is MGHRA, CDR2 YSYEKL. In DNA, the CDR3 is TGCGCCAGCAGCCAAGAGGGGGTAGACAGGGCCGAGACCCAGTACTTC. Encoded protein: CASSQEGVDRAETQYF.

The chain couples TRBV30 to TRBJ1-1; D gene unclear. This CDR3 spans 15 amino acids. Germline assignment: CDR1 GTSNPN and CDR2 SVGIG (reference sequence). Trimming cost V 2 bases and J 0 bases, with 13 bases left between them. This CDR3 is CAWSPRKPMNTEAFF. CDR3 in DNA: TGTGCCTGGAGTCCTAGAAAGCCCATGAACACTGAAGCTTTCTTT.

The CDR3 sequence is CASSRSGTSRHPGYTF. CDR3 DNA sequence: TGTGCCAGTAGTCGAAGCGGGACATCGAGACATCCGGGCTACACCTTC. The chain combines TRBV19 with TRBJ1-2; D is perhaps TRBD1 (6 bases). CDR1 is LNHDA, CDR2 SQIVND, per germline (reference sequence). V lost 5 bases and J lost 8, with 24 bases in between. This CDR3 is built from 16 residues.

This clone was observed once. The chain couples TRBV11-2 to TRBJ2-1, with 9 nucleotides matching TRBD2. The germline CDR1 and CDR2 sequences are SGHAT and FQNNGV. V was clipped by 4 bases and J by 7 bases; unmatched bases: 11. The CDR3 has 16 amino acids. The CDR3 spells CASSSYPGLASNEQFF. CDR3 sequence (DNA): TGTGCCAGCAGCTCATACCCGGGACTAGCCTCAAATGAGCAGTTCTTC.

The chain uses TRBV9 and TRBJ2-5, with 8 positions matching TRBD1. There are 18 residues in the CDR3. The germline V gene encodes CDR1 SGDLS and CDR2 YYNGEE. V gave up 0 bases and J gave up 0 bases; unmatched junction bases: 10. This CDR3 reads CASSVGTGTVLYQETQYF. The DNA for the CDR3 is TGTGCCAGCAGCGTAGGGACAGGGACGGTATTGTACCAAGAGACCCAGTACTTC.

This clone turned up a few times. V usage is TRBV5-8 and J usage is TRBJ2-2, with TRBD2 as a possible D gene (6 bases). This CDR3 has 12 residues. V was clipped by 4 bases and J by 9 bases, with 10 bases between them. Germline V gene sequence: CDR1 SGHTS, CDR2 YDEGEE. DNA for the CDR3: TGTGCCAGCAGCCGGGGGACTTGGGAGCTGTTTTTT. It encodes CASSRGTWELFF.

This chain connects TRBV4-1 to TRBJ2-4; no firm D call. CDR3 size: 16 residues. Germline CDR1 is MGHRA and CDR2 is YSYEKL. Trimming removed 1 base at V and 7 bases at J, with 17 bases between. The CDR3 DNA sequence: TGCGCCAGCAGCCAAGTAGGAATGCGGTCAAAGAACATTCAGTACTTC. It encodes CASSQVGMRSKNIQYF.

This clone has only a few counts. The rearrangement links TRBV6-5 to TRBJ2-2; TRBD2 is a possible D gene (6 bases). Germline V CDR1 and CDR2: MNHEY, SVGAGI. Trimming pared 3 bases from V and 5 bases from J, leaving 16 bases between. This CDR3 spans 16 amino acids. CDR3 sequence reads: CASSYSERVGTGELFF. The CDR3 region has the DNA TGTGCCAGCAGTTATTCCGAGCGGGTAGGGACCGGGGAGCTGTTTTTT.

CDR3 amino acids: CSGTGAYSNQPQHF. In DNA form, the CDR3 reads TGCAGCGGGACAGGGGCTTACAGCAATCAGCCCCAGCATTTT. The V gene is TRBV29-1, the J gene TRBJ1-5, with 9 bases fitting TRBD1. Germline V CDR1 and CDR2: SQVTM, ANQGSEA. J was trimmed by 1 base and V by 7 bases; bases with no gene match: 5. The CDR3 is 14 residues long.

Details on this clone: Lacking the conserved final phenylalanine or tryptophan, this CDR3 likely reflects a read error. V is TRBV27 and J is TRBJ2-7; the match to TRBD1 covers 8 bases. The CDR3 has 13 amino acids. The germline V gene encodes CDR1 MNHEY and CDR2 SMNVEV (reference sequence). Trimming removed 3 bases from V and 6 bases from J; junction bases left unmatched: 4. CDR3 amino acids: CASSLATGVEQYL. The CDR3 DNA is TGTGCCAGCAGTTTGGCGACAGGGGTCGAGCAGTACCTC.

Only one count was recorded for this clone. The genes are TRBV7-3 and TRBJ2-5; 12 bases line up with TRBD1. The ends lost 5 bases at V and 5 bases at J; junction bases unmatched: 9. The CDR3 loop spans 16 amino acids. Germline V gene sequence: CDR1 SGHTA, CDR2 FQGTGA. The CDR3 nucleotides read TGTGCCAGCAGCCCAGGGGGGACAGGGGGCAGGGAGACCCAGTACTTC. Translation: CASSPGGTGGRETQYF. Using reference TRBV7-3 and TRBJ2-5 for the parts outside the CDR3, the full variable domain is GAGVSQTPSNKVTEKGKYVELRCDPISGHTALYWYRQSLGQGPEFLIYFQGTGAADDSGLPNDRFFAVRPEGSVSTLKIQRTERGDSAVYLCASSPGGTGGRETQYFGPGTRLLVL.

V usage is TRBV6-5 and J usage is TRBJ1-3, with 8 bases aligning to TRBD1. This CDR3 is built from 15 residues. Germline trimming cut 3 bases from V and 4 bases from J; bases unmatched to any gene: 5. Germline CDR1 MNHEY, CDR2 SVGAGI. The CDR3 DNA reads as TGTGCCAGCAGTTATCTCAGGGGGCACGGAAACACCATATATTTT. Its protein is CASSYLRGHGNTIYF.

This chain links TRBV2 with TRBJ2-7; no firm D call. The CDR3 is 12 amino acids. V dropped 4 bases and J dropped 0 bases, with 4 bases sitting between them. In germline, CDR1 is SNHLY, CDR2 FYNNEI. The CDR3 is CASSVASYEQYF. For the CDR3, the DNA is TGTGCCAGCAGTGTGGCCTCCTACGAGCAGTACTTC.

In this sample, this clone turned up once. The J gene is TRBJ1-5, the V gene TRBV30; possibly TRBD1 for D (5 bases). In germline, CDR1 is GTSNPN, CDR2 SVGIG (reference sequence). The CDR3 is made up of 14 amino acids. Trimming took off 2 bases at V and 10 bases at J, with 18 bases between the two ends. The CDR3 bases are TGTGCCTGGAGTCGGGGCGGGGTCGGGGGTCCCCAGCATTTT. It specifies CAWSRGGVGGPQHF.

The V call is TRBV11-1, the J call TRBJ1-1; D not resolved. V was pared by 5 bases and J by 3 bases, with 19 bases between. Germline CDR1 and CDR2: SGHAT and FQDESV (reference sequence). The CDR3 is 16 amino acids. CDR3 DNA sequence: TGTGCCAGCAGCCAAACTAATTGGGTCGAGGACACTGAAGCTTTCTTT. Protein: CASSQTNWVEDTEAFF.

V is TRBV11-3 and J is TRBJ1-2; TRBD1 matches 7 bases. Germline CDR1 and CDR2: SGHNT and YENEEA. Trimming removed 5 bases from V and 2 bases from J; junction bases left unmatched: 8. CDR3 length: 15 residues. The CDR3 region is CASSKRDSYNYGYTF. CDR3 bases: TGTGCCAGCAGCAAGAGGGACAGCTACAACTATGGCTACACCTTC.

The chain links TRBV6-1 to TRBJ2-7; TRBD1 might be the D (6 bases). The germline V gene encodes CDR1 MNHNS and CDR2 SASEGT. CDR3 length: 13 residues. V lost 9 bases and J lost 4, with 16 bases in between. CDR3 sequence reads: CASKPGQIYEQYF. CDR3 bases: TGTGCCAGTAAGCCGGGACAAATTTACGAGCAGTACTTC.

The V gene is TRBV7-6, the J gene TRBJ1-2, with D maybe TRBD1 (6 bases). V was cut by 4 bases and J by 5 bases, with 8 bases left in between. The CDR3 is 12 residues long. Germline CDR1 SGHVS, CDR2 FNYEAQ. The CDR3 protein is CASSSGQYGYTF. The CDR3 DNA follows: TGTGCCAGCAGCTCCGGACAGTATGGCTACACCTTC.

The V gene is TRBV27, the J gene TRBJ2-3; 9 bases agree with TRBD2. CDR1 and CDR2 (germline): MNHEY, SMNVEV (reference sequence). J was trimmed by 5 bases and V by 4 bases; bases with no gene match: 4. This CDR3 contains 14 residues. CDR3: CASSWREGLDTQYF. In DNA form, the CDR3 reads TGTGCCAGCAGTTGGCGGGAGGGTTTAGATACGCAGTATTTT.

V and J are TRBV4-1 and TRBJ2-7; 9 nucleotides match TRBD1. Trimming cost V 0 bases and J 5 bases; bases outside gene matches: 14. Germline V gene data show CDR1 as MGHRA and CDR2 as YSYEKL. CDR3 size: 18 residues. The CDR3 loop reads CASSQDEGIERDRDEQYF. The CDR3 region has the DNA TGCGCCAGCAGCCAAGATGAAGGGATTGAACGGGACAGGGACGAGCAGTACTTC.

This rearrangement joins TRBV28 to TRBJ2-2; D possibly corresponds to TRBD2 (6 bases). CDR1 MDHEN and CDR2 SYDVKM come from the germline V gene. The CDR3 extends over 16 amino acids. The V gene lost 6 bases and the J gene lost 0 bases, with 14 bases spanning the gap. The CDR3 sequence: CASRTLATTNTGELFF. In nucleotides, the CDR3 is TGTGCCAGCAGAACTCTAGCGACCACGAACACCGGGGAGCTGTTTTTT.

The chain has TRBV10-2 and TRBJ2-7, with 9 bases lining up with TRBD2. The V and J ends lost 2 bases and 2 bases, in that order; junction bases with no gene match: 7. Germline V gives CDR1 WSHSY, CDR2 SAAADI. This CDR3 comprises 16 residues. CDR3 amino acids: CASSEPGTSRTYEQYF. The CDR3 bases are TGCGCCAGCAGTGAGCCTGGGACTAGCCGGACCTACGAGCAGTACTTC.